One sample yielded the 3 T cell receptor beta chains listed below, sequenced in a study of cytomegalovirus exposure and HLA in healthy donors. PCR used 60 Vbeta primers and 13 Jbeta primers. Method: immunoSEQ multiplex PCR; TCRdb's copy keeps in-frame clones and lacks some. The sample lists about 180,000 clones, roughly 78% occurring once. The sample taken for sequencing was PBMCs. The source of these receptors is a woman aged 30 to 39 in good health and CMV-seronegative.

The CDR3 nucleotides are TGTGCCAGCAGTGTGGCAGCGGGGGGCCATGAGCAGTTCTTC. Its translation: CASSVAAGGHEQFF. This chain uses TRBV6-4 with TRBJ2-1, with 9 bases that match TRBD2. CDR3 length: 14 residues. Germline loops: CDR1 MRHNA, CDR2 SNTAGT. J was trimmed by 8 bases and V by 4 bases; bases with no gene match: 6.

V gene TRBV30 combines with J gene TRBJ1-1; 7 nucleotides match TRBD1. The germline V gene has CDR1 GTSNPN and CDR2 SVGIG (reference sequence). The CDR3 has 13 residues. V shed 3 bases and J 3 bases; nucleotides not matched to a gene: 4. In nucleotides, the CDR3 is TGTGCCTGGAGGGGGGACAGCTACACTGAAGCTTTCTTT. It yields the protein CAWRGDSYTEAFF.

The chain combines TRBV12-5 with TRBJ2-2; 9 nucleotides match TRBD1. The CDR3 runs 20 residues. V gave up 1 base and J gave up 6 bases; unmatched junction bases: 18. Germline loops: CDR1 LGHNT, CDR2 FRNRAP. In DNA form, the CDR3 reads TGTGCTAGTGGTTTGGCACCCGGGGACAGGGTGCATATGGATCCCGGGGAGCTGTTTTTT. Its protein product is CASGLAPGDRVHMDPGELFF.